What follows is one TCR beta chain and its context. Here immunoSEQ multiplex PCR was the method, and the copy in TCRdb shows in-frame clones only, minus some. This sample has approximately 70,000 clones; about 91% occur once, and the top ten carry about 5%. In germline, CDR1 is SGHRS, CDR2 YFSETQ. With 2 bases removed from V and 0 bases from J, the gap between germline ends came to 12 bases. The CDR3 is made up of 16 amino acids. This specimen comes from a study of blood T cell repertoires in COVID-19. The TCR was taken from a woman in her fifties or sixties with active COVID-19. Input material: peripheral blood. J is TRBJ1-3 and V is TRBV5-1; D is uncertain. The CDR3 reads CASSFTPSGSGNTIYF. The CDR3 nucleotides read TGCGCCAGCAGCTTTACTCCCTCCGGCTCTGGAAACACCATATATTTT. Filled out from reference TRBV5-1 and TRBJ1-3, the complete variable domain reads KAGVTQTPRYLIKTRGQQVTLSCSPISGHRSVSWYQQTPGQGLQFLFEYFSETQRNKGNFPGRFSGRQFSNSRSEMNVSTLELGDSALYLCASSFTPSGSGNTIYFGEGSWLTVV.